The 16 T cell receptor beta chains below come from one sample, sequenced in a study of response to subunit inactivated influenza vaccine. In TCRdb, the RT-PCR reads were re-called with MiXCR into one record per CDR3 protein. The repertoire includes hundreds of thousands of distinct CDR3 sequences, around 8% of them detected once, and over 10% sits in the top ten. The sequencing here drew on PBMCs from blood, taken roughly 24 months after vaccination. These receptors all stem from a man aged 45 to 70 who received an inactivated influenza vaccine.

The rearrangement joins TRBV6-2 or TRBV6-3 to TRBJ2-5, with 8 bases identical to TRBD2. The ends lost 7 bases at V and 4 bases at J; junction bases unmatched: 11. The CDR3 is made up of 15 amino acids. Germline V lookup: CDR1 MNHEY, CDR2 SVGEGT. Written as DNA, the CDR3 is TGTGCCAGCACCTTAGGACTAGCCGGAACAGAGACCCAGTACTTC. Amino acid sequence: CASTLGLAGTETQYF.

This sequence joins TRBV7-9 and TRBJ2-1; D is undetermined. Germline CDR1 is SEHNR and CDR2 is FQNEAQ (reference sequence). CDR3 length equals 13 residues. V lost 5 bases and J lost 8, with 13 bases in between. The CDR3 DNA sequence: TGTGCCAGCAGCCAAACCCCCTCTGATGAGCAGTTCTTC. Its translation is CASSQTPSDEQFF.

This chain joins TRBV20-1 and TRBJ2-3, with 10 positions matching TRBD2. The CDR3 has 15 residues. J was trimmed by 3 bases and V by 2 bases; bases with no gene match: 5. Germline V gene data show CDR1 as DFQATT and CDR2 as SNEGSKA (reference sequence). The CDR3 is CSARSGRAGTDTQYF. The CDR3 DNA sequence: TGCAGTGCTAGAAGCGGGAGGGCCGGGACAGATACGCAGTATTTT.

This clonotype occurred many times. The J gene is TRBJ1-1, the V gene TRBV18; tentatively, D is TRBD1 (5 bases). V was cut by 6 bases and J by 0 bases, with 8 bases left in between. Germline values: CDR1 KGHSH, CDR2 LQKENI. CDR3 size: 13 residues. The CDR3 here is CASSGTVNTEAFF. As DNA, the CDR3 is TGTGCCAGCTCCGGGACGGTGAACACTGAAGCTTTCTTT.

The chain is built from TRBV4-2 and TRBJ2-1; 9 nucleotides align to TRBD2. V trimming: 7 bases; J trimming: 0 bases; junction bases outside the gene matches: 19. Germline V lookup: CDR1 LGHNA, CDR2 YNFKEQ. The CDR3 has 20 amino acids. The CDR3 DNA is TGTGCCAGCACCAATAGTCTAGCGGGAAGCGCAATAAGCTCCTACAATGAGCAGTTCTTC. It encodes CASTNSLAGSAISSYNEQFF.

V and J are TRBV9 and TRBJ2-2; a weak D match, TRBD2 (5 bases). V lost 4 bases, J lost 5 bases, and 15 bases lay in between. CDR3 length: 15 residues. CDR1 and CDR2 from the germline V gene are SGDLS and YYNGEE. The CDR3 DNA follows: TGTGCCAGCAGCCCTGACTACCCGGGGACCGGGGAGCTGTTTTTT. Protein product: CASSPDYPGTGELFF.

This clonotype came up a few times. This chain connects TRBV4-2 to TRBJ1-5; TRBD1 agrees at 7 bases. This CDR3 spans 15 amino acids. With 0 bases clipped from V and 5 bases from J, the junction kept 4 bases outside the gene matches. Germline CDR1 and CDR2: LGHNA and YNFKEQ. This CDR3 is CASSQDRRGHQPQHF. The DNA of the CDR3 is TGTGCCAGCAGCCAAGATCGTAGGGGGCATCAGCCCCAGCATTTT.

The DNA for the CDR3 is TGTGCCAGCAGCTTAAGGGCTAGCGGGAAAGAGACCCAGTACTTC. Protein sequence: CASSLRASGKETQYF. The genes are TRBV7-2 and TRBJ2-5; 9 bases fit TRBD2. Germline V gives CDR1 SGHTA, CDR2 FQGNSA. The CDR3 spans 15 residues. Trimming cost V 2 bases and J 3 bases; bases outside gene matches: 4.

This chain uses TRBV7-2 with TRBJ2-3; D uncertain. The length of the CDR3 is 12 residues. Germline V lookup: CDR1 SGHTA, CDR2 FQGNSA. Trimming shortened V by 1 base and J by 10 bases, and 9 bases separated the two germline ends. CDR3 in amino acids: CASSLEIGSQYF. CDR3 coding DNA: TGTGCCAGCAGCTTAGAAATCGGCTCGCAGTATTTT.

This chain uses TRBV20-1 with TRBJ1-6, with 9 bases fitting TRBD1. The V segment lost 2 bases and the J segment 6 bases; nucleotides outside the gene matches: 8. Germline CDR1 reads DFQATT; CDR2 reads SNEGSKA (reference sequence). The CDR3 is 16 residues long. In DNA, the CDR3 is TGCAGTGCTAGAAGCGGGACAGGGACCCCTAATTCACCCCTCCACTTT. This encodes CSARSGTGTPNSPLHF.

This clonotype has a handful of counts. The chain joins TRBV20-1 to TRBJ2-1; 7 bases align to TRBD2. V shed 0 bases, J shed 6 bases, and the junction held 11 bases outside the gene matches. The CDR3 totals 16 residues. Germline CDR1 and CDR2: DFQATT and SNEGSKA (reference sequence). Written as DNA, the CDR3 is TGCAGTGCTAGAGATAGGGCTAGCGGCATGTTCAATGAGCAGTTCTTC. This translates into CSARDRASGMFNEQFF.

The chain employs TRBV5-8 and TRBJ1-5; D may be TRBD1 (5 bases). The CDR3 has 17 residues. Trimming cost V 0 bases and J 1 base, with 14 bases left between them. The germline V gene encodes CDR1 SGHTS and CDR2 YDEGEE. Here the CDR3 DNA reads TGTGCCAGCAGCTTGGTGGTGGGGGGTTTAAGCAATCAGCCCCAGCATTTT. This codes for CASSLVVGGLSNQPQHF.

The gene calls are TRBV20-1 and TRBJ2-4, with TRBD1 matching 9 bases. V lost 3 bases to trimming and J lost 8 bases; unmatched junction nucleotides: 5. CDR3 length equals 13 residues. Germline CDR1 reads DFQATT; CDR2 reads SNEGSKA (reference sequence). Written as DNA, the CDR3 is TGCAGTGCTAGGGGACAGGGAGGGGACATTCAGTACTTC. As protein: CSARGQGGDIQYF.

The chain uses TRBV12-3 or TRBV12-4 and TRBJ2-2; weak D call: TRBD1 (6 bases). The V end was cut by 6 bases, the J end by 5 bases, with 16 bases between. The CDR3 is 15 amino acids. CDR3 DNA sequence: TGTGCCAGCAGGGGACCCAGGGGCAGGACCGGGGAGCTGTTTTTT. Amino acid sequence: CASRGPRGRTGELFF.

The table lists this clonotype with many counts. The V gene is TRBV29-1, the J gene TRBJ2-5; a possible D gene is TRBD2 (7 bases). The CDR3 is made up of 13 amino acids. The germline V gene has CDR1 SQVTM and CDR2 ANQGSEA. The DNA of the CDR3 is TGCAGTCACCAAGGACTAGGGGGGGAGACCCAGTACTTC. It specifies CSHQGLGGETQYF.

Written as DNA, the CDR3 is TGCGCCAGCAGCCAAGTTGCCGGCGTCACAGATACGCAGTATTTT. This translates into CASSQVAGVTDTQYF. The chain links TRBV4-3 to TRBJ2-3; D is unclear. Looked up from germline, CDR1 is LGHNA and CDR2 is YSLEER. This CDR3 is 15 amino acids long. V dropped 1 base and J dropped 2 bases, with 10 bases sitting between them.